A single sample gave rise to the 14 T cell receptor beta chains below, sequenced in a study of breast tumors, draining lymph nodes, adjacent tissues. The lymph nodes were axillary draining lymph nodes from breast cancer patients. TCRdb redid the calling of the multiplex PCR reads with MiXCR, one entry per CDR3 protein. The table lists about 180,000 distinct CDR3 sequences, around 35% of them singletons. The sample comprised axillary lymph node tissue. The receptors derive from a female donor with breast cancer. Some clones in this sample may be carry-over from other donors' samples.

The V gene is TRBV7-2, the J gene TRBJ2-5; perhaps TRBD1 as D (5 bases). Trimming removed 3 bases at V and 7 bases at J, with 15 bases between. Germline V lookup: CDR1 SGHTA, CDR2 FQGNSA. The CDR3 runs 14 residues. The CDR3: CASSFQGGDRTQYF. The CDR3 DNA reads TGTGCCAGCAGCTTCCAGGGTGGGGATAGGACCCAGTACTTC.

Notes on this clonotype: At one end the junction does not follow the germline gene, possibly because of a read error. This chain joins TRBV24-1 and TRBJ2-7; maybe TRBD2 (6 bases). The germline CDR1 and CDR2 sequences are KGHDR and SFDVKD. The CDR3 contains 13 residues. CDR3 region: CTTSDLWGDEQYF. The CDR3 DNA reads as TGTACCACCAGTGATTTGTGGGGGGACGAGCAATACTTC.

This clonotype was counted ten times or more. In DNA, the CDR3 is TGTGCCAGCAGCCCGCGGGCGCCCCGGGACTATGGCTACACCTTC. Translating gives CASSPRAPRDYGYTF. J is TRBJ1-2 and V is TRBV7-8, with D hard to call. Trimming cost V 5 bases and J 3 bases, with 16 bases left between them. This CDR3 has 15 residues. The V gene's germline CDR1 is SGHVS and CDR2 FQNEAQ.

This clonotype was picked up a small number of times. The CDR3 loop reads CAWRSPGLAKNIQYF. CDR3 coding DNA: TGTGCCTGGAGATCCCCCGGGTTAGCCAAAAACATTCAGTACTTC. The chain employs TRBV30 and TRBJ2-4; D gene uncertain. Germline V gene data show CDR1 as GTSNPN and CDR2 as SVGIG (reference sequence). The CDR3 consists of 15 residues. Trimming cost V 3 bases and J 0 bases, with 12 bases left between them.

The V and J genes are TRBV18 and TRBJ2-2; 7 positions agree with TRBD2. This CDR3 contains 18 residues. After removal of 8 bases from V and 0 bases from J, the junction contained 15 bases not matched to a gene. Germline V gives CDR1 KGHSH, CDR2 LQKENI. The CDR3 here is CASPQTPGGLANTGELFF. The CDR3 DNA is TGTGCCAGCCCCCAAACCCCGGGAGGACTTGCGAACACCGGGGAGCTGTTTTTT.

This clonotype was seen many times. The chain joins TRBV20-1 to TRBJ2-7, with D possibly being TRBD1 (5 bases). V was shortened by 4 bases and J by 6 bases, with 13 bases between the two germline ends. In germline, CDR1 is DFQATT, CDR2 SNEGSKA (reference sequence). The CDR3 runs to 12 residues. The CDR3 region is CSANRAGSEQYF. DNA for the CDR3: TGCAGTGCTAACCGTGCAGGGTCCGAGCAGTACTTC.

A word on this clonotype: The germline gene is not matched at one end of the junction; a read error may be the cause. This chain uses TRBV5-1 with TRBJ1-4; tentatively, D is TRBD1 (5 bases). CDR3 length: 17 amino acids. Germline V gives CDR1 SGHRS, CDR2 YFSETQ. CDR3 sequence reads: CATSTVPGRVQGEKLFF. CDR3 DNA: TGCGCCACCAGCACAGTCCCGGGACGGGTCCAGGGAGAAAAACTGTTTTTT. The full variable domain, in which reference TRBV5-1 and TRBJ1-4 provide the parts outside the CDR3, is KAGVTQTPRYLIKTRGQQVTLSCSPISGHRSVSWYQQTPGQGLQFLFEYFSETQRNKGNFPGRFSGRQFSNSRSEMNVSTLELGDSALYLCATSTVPGRVQGEKLFFGSGTQLSVL.

This clonotype was recorded many times. V gene TRBV2 combines with J gene TRBJ1-2; TRBD1 agrees at 7 bases. Losses at the gene ends were 5 bases for V and 4 bases for J; bases not matched to a gene: 10. The CDR3 covers 15 residues. The V gene's germline CDR1 is SNHLY and CDR2 FYNNEI. In DNA, the CDR3 is TGTGCCAGCAGTTATAGTGGACAGGCGGGCTATGGCTACACCTTC. The encoded protein is CASSYSGQAGYGYTF.

The sample holds many counts of this clonotype. DNA of the CDR3: TGTGCCAGCAGCTTAGCAGCCTATGAGCAGTTCTTC. Amino acid sequence: CASSLAAYEQFF. The V gene is TRBV11-2, the J gene TRBJ2-1; D is unclear. V was cut by 1 base and J by 8 bases, with 6 bases left in between. The CDR3 extends over 12 amino acids. Germline V gives CDR1 SGHAT, CDR2 FQNNGV. Full variable domain (outside the CDR3, taken from reference TRBV11-2 and TRBJ2-1): EAGVAQSPRYKIIEKRQSVAFWCNPISGHATLYWYQQILGQGPKLLIQFQNNGVVDDSQLPKDRFSAERLKGVDSTLKIQPAKLEDSAVYLCASSLAAYEQFFGPGTRLTVL.

Ten or more counts support this clonotype. V and J are TRBV30 and TRBJ1-5; tentatively, D is TRBD1 (6 bases). The CDR3 totals 15 residues. The V end was cut by 1 base, the J end by 2 bases, with 12 bases between. Germline CDR1 is GTSNPN and CDR2 is SVGIG (reference sequence). For the CDR3, the DNA is TGTGCCTGGAGTGATCGGGGGCTGGGCAATCAGCCCCAGCATTTT. It translates to CAWSDRGLGNQPQHF.

This clonotype showed up many times. The chain combines TRBV20-1 with TRBJ2-5; 8 nucleotides align to TRBD2. CDR3 length: 15 amino acids. The V segment lost 3 bases and the J segment 4 bases; nucleotides outside the gene matches: 10. The germline CDR1 and CDR2 sequences are DFQATT and SNEGSKA (reference sequence). CDR3 sequence: CSASLQRERGETQYF. Written as DNA, the CDR3 is TGCAGTGCTAGTCTCCAGCGGGAGAGGGGAGAGACCCAGTACTTC.

On this clonotype itself: The DNA is omitted, as the CDR3 cannot be located on it reliably, and the CDR3 follows TCRdb's listing. The chain recombines TRBV9 with TRBJ2-7; the table's D call, TRBD2, was not checked against the DNA. Including both end residues, the CDR3 is 22 amino acids long. From germline, CDR1 is SGDLS and CDR2 YYNGEE. CDR3 sequence reads: CPSSFYICSAVEASGANYEQYF.

This clonotype was picked up many times. V gene TRBV29-1 combines with J gene TRBJ1-2, with D maybe TRBD1 (6 bases). V dropped 2 bases and J dropped 4 bases, with 11 bases sitting between them. From germline, CDR1 is SQVTM and CDR2 ANQGSEA. This CDR3 is built from 13 residues. CDR3 bases: TGCAGCGTTGAAAACAGGGTGGGCTATGGCTACACCTTC. It is translated as CSVENRVGYGYTF.

This clonotype was found many times. The chain recombines TRBV5-4 with TRBJ2-5, with unresolved D. This CDR3 contains 14 residues. Deletions cut 4 bases from V and 1 base from J, with 11 bases between. The germline CDR1 and CDR2 sequences are SGHNT and YYREEE (reference sequence). This chain's CDR3 is CASSPSPTQETQYF. The CDR3 coding sequence is TGTGCCAGCAGCCCTTCCCCTACCCAAGAGACCCAGTACTTC.